These T cell receptor beta chains were read from a single sample in a study of blood T cell repertoires in COVID-19. Assay: immunoSEQ multiplex PCR; the TCRdb copy retains only in-frame clones and omits some. The table has about 150,000 clones, about nine tenths seen once. Sequences were obtained from PBMCs or T cells enriched from blood (not recorded which). The receptors come from a man between 45 and 60 years old who had recovered from COVID-19. The CDR3 runs from the conserved cysteine through the conserved F or W. The order of the fields is V gene, clone size, D gene, J gene, CDR3 protein, CDR3 DNA. D genes are given only for firm matches. Size values are once, few and many counts, or a class for expanded clones, and some rows have none.

TRBV11-2	once	TRBD1	TRBJ2-3	CASSRDRADTQYF	TGTGCCAGCAGCCGCGACAGGGCAGATACGCAGTATTTT
TRBV18	NA	TRBD2	TRBJ2-7	CASSPPVIAGSYEQYF	TGTGCCAGCTCACCACCGGTGATAGCGGGTAGTTACGAGCAGTACTTC
TRBV6-2/TRBV6-3	once	NA	TRBJ2-4	CASSTPATGAKNIQYF	TGTGCCAGCAGTACCCCTGCAACAGGGGCCAAAAACATTCAGTACTTC
TRBV5-4	NA	NA	TRBJ2-5	CASSLASGGTGQYF	TGTGCCAGCAGCTTGGCCTCGGGCGGGACCGGACAGTACTTC
TRBV6-2/TRBV6-3	NA	TRBD2	TRBJ2-7	CASSYSSSGSLEQYF	TGTGCCAGCAGTTACTCGAGTAGCGGGAGTCTCGAGCAGTACTTC
TRBV27	NA	TRBD1	TRBJ2-1	CASRQGAVHYNEQFF	TGTGCCAGCAGACAGGGGGCCGTCCATTACAATGAGCAGTTCTTC
TRBV6-4	NA	NA	TRBJ1-1	CASSSSPGTEAFF	TGTGCCAGCAGTTCGTCCCCGGGCACTGAAGCTTTCTTT
TRBV7-9	NA	TRBD1	TRBJ2-7	CASSPGTGGEEQYF	TGTGCCAGCAGCCCGGGGACAGGGGGCGAGGAGCAGTACTTC
TRBV7-9	NA	NA	TRBJ1-4	CASSLGRFSGGLVNEKLFF	TGTGCCAGCAGCTTAGGTCGATTCTCAGGAGGGTTGGTTAATGAAAAACTGTTTTTT
TRBV5-1	once	TRBD1	TRBJ1-2	CASSGNRGQGIRNYGYTF	TGCGCCAGCAGCGGAAACAGGGGGCAAGGAATACGAAACTATGGCTACACCTTC
TRBV18	NA	NA	TRBJ1-4	CASSSRVEKLFF	TGTGCCAGCTCTTCCAGGGTTGAAAAACTGTTTTTT
TRBV30	NA	NA	TRBJ2-3	CAWSRGGAGTDTQYF	TGTGCCTGGAGTCGTGGCGGGGCAGGCACAGATACGCAGTATTTT
TRBV19	NA	NA	TRBJ1-5	CASKSGMQPQHF	TGTGCCAGTAAGTCAGGTATGCAGCCCCAGCATTTT
TRBV15	NA	NA	TRBJ1-1	CATSRSGTRSYTEAFF	TGTGCCACCAGCAGATCCGGGACAAGGTCTTACACTGAAGCTTTCTTT
TRBV27	NA	TRBD2	TRBJ2-1	CASSRRPGLADDNEQFF	TGTGCCAGCAGCCGAAGACCGGGACTAGCGGACGACAATGAGCAGTTCTTC
TRBV7-9	once	NA	TRBJ1-2	CASSLPGGDGYGYTF	TGTGCCAGCAGCTTACCGGGCGGGGATGGTTATGGCTACACCTTC
TRBV5-6	NA	NA	TRBJ1-1	CASSRQESSIEAFF	TGTGCCAGCAGCCGCCAAGAGTCTAGTATTGAAGCTTTCTTT
TRBV3-1/TRBV3-2	NA	TRBD1	TRBJ1-2	CASSQGSGTVYYGYTF	TGTGCCAGCAGCCAAGGCTCCGGGACAGTATACTATGGCTACACCTTC
TRBV19	NA	TRBD1	TRBJ1-1	CASSMREGTAEAFF	TGTGCCAGTAGTATGAGGGAAGGGACAGCTGAAGCTTTCTTT
TRBV15	NA	NA	TRBJ1-6	CATSRALQDYNSPLHF	TGTGCCACCAGCAGAGCCTTACAGGACTATAATTCACCCCTCCACTTT
TRBV7-2	once	NA	TRBJ2-3	CASSLTADPTDTQYF	TGTGCCAGCAGCTTGACAGCAGATCCCACAGATACGCAGTATTTT
TRBV3-1/TRBV3-2	NA	TRBD2	TRBJ2-2	CASSHTRERGGELFF	TGTGCCAGCAGCCATACGCGGGAGAGGGGCGGGGAGCTGTTTTTT
TRBV27	NA	TRBD2	TRBJ2-3	CASSYRGRASGLAGMGPTDTQYF	TGTGCCAGCAGTTACCGCGGAAGGGCCTCGGGACTAGCGGGGATGGGGCCCACAGATACGCAGTATTTT
TRBV12-3/TRBV12-4	NA	NA	TRBJ1-3	CASSPMSGNTIYF	TGTGCCAGCAGTCCCATGTCTGGAAACACCATATATTTT
TRBV18	NA	NA	TRBJ1-4	CASSPQGFGEKLFF	TGTGCCAGCTCACCACAGGGGTTCGGTGAAAAACTGTTTTTT
TRBV5-1	NA	TRBD2	TRBJ2-3	CASSLGPSGRGFIADTQYF	TGCGCCAGCAGCTTGGGGCCTAGCGGGAGGGGGTTCATCGCTGATACGCAGTATTTT
TRBV6-5	NA	NA	TRBJ1-5	CASSSASGAQPQHF	TGTGCCAGCAGTTCCGCTTCTGGGGCTCAGCCCCAGCATTTT
TRBV5-1	NA	TRBD2	TRBJ2-3	CASRPGGGGADTQYF	TGCGCCAGCAGGCCTGGTGGGGGAGGGGCTGATACGCAGTATTTT
TRBV27	NA	NA	TRBJ1-2	CASSFTGFNGYTF	TGTGCCAGCAGTTTTACAGGGTTCAATGGCTACACCTTC
TRBV11-2	NA	NA	TRBJ2-3	CASSLERVDTQYF	TGTGCCAGCAGCTTAGAGCGGGTGGATACGCAGTATTTT
TRBV9	NA	NA	TRBJ2-3	CASSVPGGLAASTDTQYF	TGTGCCAGCAGCGTACCCGGGGGGCTAGCGGCTAGCACAGATACGCAGTATTTT
TRBV7-3	NA	NA	TRBJ1-2	CASSFGQYYGYTF	TGTGCCAGCAGCTTCGGACAGTACTATGGCTACACCTTC
TRBV7-2	NA	TRBD2	TRBJ2-7	CASNPLGGVTSYEQYF	TGTGCCAGCAACCCCCTGGGGGGGGTCACTTCCTACGAGCAGTACTTC
TRBV21-1	NA	NA	TRBJ2-3	CASSKECRETDTQYF	TGTGCCAGCAGCAAAGAATGTCGGGAGACAGATACGCAGTATTTT
TRBV6-2/TRBV6-3	NA	TRBD1	TRBJ2-7	CASSYSTGGTYEQYF	TGTGCCAGCAGTTACTCGACAGGGGGCACCTACGAGCAGTACTTC
TRBV15	NA	NA	TRBJ1-2	CATSRYTGNYGYTF	TGTGCCACCAGCAGATACACAGGGAACTATGGCTACACCTTC
TRBV6-5	NA	TRBD2	TRBJ2-1	CASSYGDSRGKQFF	TGTGCCAGCAGTTACGGGGATTCGCGGGGGAAGCAGTTCTTC
TRBV5-1	once	TRBD1	TRBJ1-4	CASSWGQGASYEKLFF	TGCGCCAGCAGCTGGGGACAGGGGGCTTCGTATGAAAAACTGTTTTTT
TRBV7-9	NA	TRBD2	TRBJ2-1	CASSYVAGFYNEQFF	TGTGCCAGCAGCTATGTAGCGGGGTTTTACAATGAGCAGTTCTTC
TRBV14	NA	NA	TRBJ2-1	CASSPAGAADNEQFF	TGTGCCAGCAGCCCTGCGGGGGCTGCGGACAATGAGCAGTTCTTC
TRBV6-5	NA	TRBD2	TRBJ2-1	CASSYWGTSGRNEQFF	TGTGCCAGCAGTTACTGGGGGACTAGCGGGAGGAATGAGCAGTTCTTC
TRBV2	once	TRBD1	TRBJ1-6	CASSGQGHNSPLHF	TGTGCCAGCAGTGGACAGGGGCATAATTCACCCCTCCACTTT
TRBV7-2	NA	NA	TRBJ1-2	CASSRTGVGAYGYTF	TGTGCCAGCAGTCGCACCGGGGTGGGCGCCTATGGCTACACCTTC
TRBV12-3/TRBV12-4	NA	NA	TRBJ1-1	CASSITGNTEAFF	TGTGCCAGCAGTATCACAGGGAACACTGAAGCTTTCTTT
TRBV4-2	NA	TRBD1	TRBJ1-2	CASSQDLSGQVQWGYTF	TGTGCCAGCAGCCAAGATCTCTCCGGACAGGTTCAGTGGGGCTACACCTTC
TRBV7-3	few	TRBD1	TRBJ2-2	CASSLTAGNQGVSTGELFF	TGTGCCAGCAGCTTAACAGCAGGCAATCAGGGGGTGAGCACCGGGGAGCTGTTTTTT
TRBV2	NA	NA	TRBJ1-5	CASNRGNQPQHF	TGTGCCAGCAATCGAGGCAATCAGCCCCAGCATTTT
TRBV23-1	NA	NA	TRBJ2-7	CASSHGLSDGYEQYF	TGCGCCAGCAGTCACGGACTTTCTGACGGCTACGAGCAGTACTTC
TRBV6-6	NA	TRBD1	TRBJ2-7	CASRPQSGTGAYEQYF	TGTGCCAGCAGACCGCAATCCGGGACAGGGGCCTACGAGCAGTACTTC
TRBV7-2	NA	TRBD2	TRBJ2-5	CASSLFGRKDSGRRETQYF	TGTGCCAGCAGCTTATTCGGGCGGAAAGATAGCGGGAGACGAGAGACCCAGTACTTC
TRBV18	NA	NA	TRBJ1-1	CASSPKTGNTEAFF	TGTGCCAGCTCACCTAAGACAGGGAACACTGAAGCTTTCTTT